This passage covers 28 T cell receptor beta chains from one sample sequenced in a study of T cells in Graves' hyperthyroidism and ophthalmopathy. Amplification of TCR beta CDR3 regions used RNA as the template. HTBI primers were used for first-round RT-PCR of the TCR CDR3. TCRdb ran MiXCR on the multiplex PCR reads and lists one entry per CDR3 protein. The table records roughly 400,000 distinct CDR3 sequences, around a quarter of them present only once. The specimen sequenced was blood. Receptors originate from a middle-aged man with Graves' hyperthyroidism.

This sequence joins TRBV27 and TRBJ1-3; tentative D call: TRBD1 (6 bases). Deletions cut 5 bases from V and 4 bases from J, with 9 bases between. This CDR3 has 13 amino acids. Germline V gene data show CDR1 as MNHEY and CDR2 as SMNVEV (reference sequence). CDR3 in amino acids: CASSRTAGNTIYF. The CDR3 bases are TGTGCCAGCAGTAGGACAGCCGGAAACACCATATATTTT.

This clonotype was detected only a few times. The gene calls are TRBV6-1 and TRBJ2-5, with 7 nucleotides matching TRBD2. Germline CDR1 is MNHNS and CDR2 is SASEGT. The CDR3 spans 15 residues. The V segment lost 6 bases and the J segment 4 bases; nucleotides outside the gene matches: 11. The CDR3 sequence: CASSLEGLPPETQYF. The CDR3 bases are TGTGCCAGCAGCTTAGAGGGACTACCTCCAGAGACCCAGTACTTC.

The chain combines TRBV28 with TRBJ1-5; possible D gene TRBD1, 6 bases. The CDR3 has 15 residues. V lost 5 bases, J lost 7 bases, and 18 bases lay in between. The V gene's germline CDR1 is MDHEN and CDR2 SYDVKM. DNA for the CDR3: TGTGCCAGCAGTATGCAGGGGTGGGCGGTCCAGCCCCAGCATTTT. Its translation is CASSMQGWAVQPQHF. Using reference TRBV28 and TRBJ1-5 for the parts outside the CDR3, the full variable domain is DVKVTQSSRYLVKRTGEKVFLECVQDMDHENMFWYRQDPGLGLRLIYFSYDVKMKEKGDIPEGYSVSREKKERFSLILESASTNQTSMYLCASSMQGWAVQPQHFGDGTRLSIL.

This clonotype has at least ten counts. This chain joins TRBV2 and TRBJ2-7; 10 bases match TRBD2. Trimming took 4 bases from V and 1 from J; bases not matched to a gene: 4. CDR3 length: 15 residues. From germline, CDR1 is SNHLY and CDR2 FYNNEI. The CDR3 sequence: CASSAGLAVSYEQYF. CDR3 nucleotide sequence: TGTGCCAGCAGTGCCGGACTAGCGGTGTCCTACGAGCAGTACTTC.

V gene TRBV3-1 combines with J gene TRBJ1-6; no firm D call. CDR3 size: 12 residues. V was clipped by 4 bases and J by 9 bases, with 7 bases between them. CDR1 is LGHDT, CDR2 YNNKEL, per germline (reference sequence). CDR3 nucleotides: TGTGCCAGCAGCCGCTTCGGTTCACCCCTCCACTTT. This codes for CASSRFGSPLHF.

This clonotype appeared a few times. The chain uses TRBV12-5 and TRBJ2-1; D not certain. The CDR3 is 12 amino acids. Germline V gene data show CDR1 as LGHNT and CDR2 as FRNRAP. V was clipped by 7 bases and J by 5 bases, with 9 bases between them. CDR3: CASVMGNNEQFF. For the CDR3, the DNA is TGTGCTAGTGTTATGGGAAACAATGAGCAGTTCTTC.

This clonotype was counted many times. This chain links TRBV20-1 with TRBJ2-7, with 11 bases identical to TRBD2. CDR1 is DFQATT, CDR2 SNEGSKA, per germline (reference sequence). There are 13 residues in the CDR3. The V and J ends lost 6 bases and 2 bases, in that order; junction bases with no gene match: 3. CDR3 residues: CSALGLAAYEQYF. In nucleotides, the CDR3 is TGCAGTGCCCTGGGACTAGCGGCCTACGAGCAGTACTTC.

This clonotype has only a few counts. This chain connects TRBV7-6 to TRBJ2-1; 9 nucleotides match TRBD1. The germline CDR1 and CDR2 sequences are SGHVS and FNYEAQ. CDR3 length: 14 residues. V was clipped by 3 bases and J by 7 bases; unmatched bases: 4. The CDR3 loop is CASSFWGQGNEQFF. The CDR3, as DNA: TGTGCCAGCAGCTTTTGGGGACAGGGTAATGAGCAGTTCTTC.

The sample holds a few counts of this clonotype. This chain connects TRBV2 to TRBJ2-7; 7 bases line up with TRBD2. Per germline, CDR1 SNHLY and CDR2 FYNNEI. Trimming removed 0 bases from V and 12 bases from J; junction bases left unmatched: 8. This CDR3 has 13 amino acids. CDR3 in DNA: TGTGCCAGCAGTGAAGCGCCGCCGGGAGGCACGTACTTC. As protein: CASSEAPPGGTYF.

This clonotype was found many times. This sequence joins TRBV28 and TRBJ2-7; 10 nucleotides agree with TRBD2. The germline V gene encodes CDR1 MDHEN and CDR2 SYDVKM. Trimming cost V 5 bases and J 4 bases; bases outside gene matches: 8. This CDR3 is 15 amino acids long. This chain's CDR3 is CASSPGLAEFYEQYF. CDR3 nucleotide sequence: TGTGCCAGCAGTCCCGGACTAGCGGAGTTTTACGAGCAGTACTTC.

V and J are TRBV6-2 or TRBV6-3 and TRBJ1-4, with no clear D. Trimming cost V 2 bases and J 2 bases, with 3 bases left between them. CDR1 and CDR2 (germline): MNHEY, SVGEGT. This CDR3 region has 13 residues. In nucleotides, the CDR3 is TGTGCCAGCAGTTACGGTACTAATGAAAAACTGTTTTTT. Translating gives CASSYGTNEKLFF.

This clonotype has more than one count but fewer than ten. The chain carries TRBV12-3 or TRBV12-4 and TRBJ2-1, with 11 bases identical to TRBD2. Trimming cost V 3 bases and J 5 bases; bases outside gene matches: 6. This CDR3 is 16 amino acids long. The CDR3 loop is CASSFWGLAENNEQFF. The CDR3 region has the DNA TGTGCCAGCAGTTTTTGGGGACTAGCGGAGAACAATGAGCAGTTCTTC.

This clonotype occurred a few times. The chain couples TRBV6-1 to TRBJ1-1, with D uncertain. The CDR3 has 13 residues. CDR1 and CDR2 from the germline V gene are MNHNS and SASEGT. V lost 6 bases and J 4 bases, leaving 12 bases between the germline ends. DNA of the CDR3: TGTGCCAGCAGCCGAAAGTCGACCACTGAAGCTTTCTTT. Translated: CASSRKSTTEAFF.

The V call is TRBV19, the J call TRBJ1-2; TRBD1 matches 7 bases. The CDR3 is 20 residues long. Germline V CDR1 and CDR2: LNHDA, SQIVND (reference sequence). The trim removed 3 bases at V and 0 bases at J, leaving 19 bases unmatched. The CDR3, as DNA: TGTGCCAGTAGTATTGGAGGGATATGGGGACAGCTGTCGGCTAACTATGGCTACACCTTC. This encodes CASSIGGIWGQLSANYGYTF.

This clonotype was recorded a few times. The chain employs TRBV2 and TRBJ1-1; TRBD1 matches 7 bases. Germline values: CDR1 SNHLY, CDR2 FYNNEI. Unmatched junction bases numbered 4, after V lost 1 base and J lost 11 bases. The CDR3 extends over 12 amino acids. Here the CDR3 reads CASSEGQGLAFF. CDR3 DNA sequence: TGTGCCAGCAGTGAAGGACAGGGTTTGGCTTTCTTT.

This clonotype was recorded many times. CDR3 bases: TGTGCCAGCAGCCCGACGGACTACGAGCAGTACTTC. It is translated as CASSPTDYEQYF. V is TRBV11-2 and J is TRBJ2-7, with D unresolved. Deletions cut 5 bases from V and 3 bases from J, with 8 bases between. CDR3 size: 12 residues. From germline, CDR1 is SGHAT and CDR2 FQNNGV. Combining the CDR3 with reference TRBV11-2 and TRBJ2-7 gives the whole variable domain EAGVAQSPRYKIIEKRQSVAFWCNPISGHATLYWYQQILGQGPKLLIQFQNNGVVDDSQLPKDRFSAERLKGVDSTLKIQPAKLEDSAVYLCASSPTDYEQYFGPGTRLTVT.

This clonotype was counted a few times. The chain recombines TRBV5-5 with TRBJ2-3; 9 nucleotides agree with TRBD1. The V segment lost 3 bases and the J segment 3 bases; nucleotides outside the gene matches: 8. CDR3 length: 16 residues. Per germline, CDR1 SGHKS and CDR2 YYEKEE (reference sequence). As DNA, the CDR3 is TGTGCCAGCAGCTCTATATTGACAGGGGGGACAGATACGCAGTATTTT. Protein sequence: CASSSILTGGTDTQYF.

The chain has TRBV15 and TRBJ2-5; either TRBD1 or TRBD2 may supply D (5 bases each). CDR1 and CDR2 from the germline V gene are LNHNV and YYDKDF (reference sequence). V lost 4 bases, J lost 4 bases, and 19 bases lay in between. This CDR3 is 16 amino acids long. CDR3 in DNA: TGTGCCACCAGCACCGACGAGGGGCGGGCGGGAGAGACCCAGTACTTC. Its translation is CATSTDEGRAGETQYF.

CDR3 residues: CSADTTTGGDTQYF. For the CDR3, the DNA is TGCAGTGCTGACACCACGACTGGAGGTGATACGCAGTATTTT. This rearrangement joins TRBV20-1 to TRBJ2-3, with D perhaps TRBD2 (5 bases). The CDR3 is 14 amino acids. The germline V gene has CDR1 DFQATT and CDR2 SNEGSKA (reference sequence). Trimming cost V 5 bases and J 6 bases, with 18 bases left between them.

The table lists this clonotype with many counts. This rearrangement joins TRBV12-3 or TRBV12-4 to TRBJ2-7, with 11 bases aligning to TRBD2. Unmatched junction bases numbered 7, after V lost 0 bases and J lost 0 bases. The CDR3 is 18 residues long. For the CDR3, the DNA is TGTGCCAGCAGTTTAGCAGGACTAGCGGGCCTTCGCTCCTACGAGCAGTACTTC. This encodes CASSLAGLAGLRSYEQYF.

The J gene is TRBJ2-7, the V gene TRBV14; D is possibly TRBD1 or TRBD2 (5 bases each). V lost 0 bases, J lost 6 bases, and 12 bases lay in between. CDR1 and CDR2 (germline): SGHDN, FVKESK. The CDR3 length is 14 residues. The CDR3 loop is CASSQDGTVGEQYF. Here the CDR3 DNA reads TGTGCCAGCAGCCAAGATGGGACGGTGGGCGAGCAGTACTTC.

This clonotype was counted a few times. V usage is TRBV3-1 and J usage is TRBJ1-4, with TRBD1 identical over 10 bases. CDR3 length: 16 amino acids. Germline V lookup: CDR1 LGHDT, CDR2 YNNKEL (reference sequence). V shed 4 bases and J 8 bases; nucleotides not matched to a gene: 10. The CDR3 bases are TGTGCCAGCAGCCGCCGATGGGACAGGGGAGGCGAAAAACTGTTTTTT. Protein product: CASSRRWDRGGEKLFF.

The V and J genes are TRBV4-1 and TRBJ2-7; TRBD2 agrees at 10 bases. The junction had 2 bases not matched to a gene; V was cut back by 0 bases and J by 0 bases. Per germline, CDR1 MGHRA and CDR2 YSYEKL. CDR3 length: 16 residues. The CDR3 region has the DNA TGCGCCAGCAGCCAAGATTCTAGCGGGAGCTCCTACGAGCAGTACTTC. It specifies CASSQDSSGSSYEQYF.

The CDR3 DNA reads TGTGCCAGCAGTTACCCAGGGGGCACTGGCTACACCTTC. This encodes CASSYPGGTGYTF. This rearrangement joins TRBV6-5 to TRBJ1-2; 8 bases are a match to TRBD1. This CDR3 comprises 13 residues. Unmatched junction bases numbered 3, after V lost 2 bases and J lost 7 bases. Germline CDR1 MNHEY, CDR2 SVGAGI.

V usage is TRBV3-1 and J usage is TRBJ1-4, with D perhaps TRBD1 (5 bases). The germline gives CDR1 LGHDT, CDR2 YNNKEL (reference sequence). The V gene lost 1 base and the J gene lost 8 bases, with 14 bases spanning the gap. The CDR3 is 15 residues long. The CDR3 sequence is CASSQGPGFREKLFF. CDR3 nucleotides: TGTGCCAGCAGCCAAGGTCCAGGGTTCAGAGAAAAACTGTTTTTT.

This clonotype has at least ten counts. The J gene is TRBJ2-7, the V gene TRBV6-1; D might be TRBD1 (5 bases). Germline V gene lookup returns CDR1 MNHNS and CDR2 SASEGT. V was shortened by 2 bases and J by 4 bases, with 15 bases between the two germline ends. The CDR3 has 15 amino acids. The CDR3 nucleotides read TGTGCCAGCAGTGAAAAGGTCAGGGCGGATTACGAGCAGTACTTC. Its translation is CASSEKVRADYEQYF.

At least ten counts were recorded for this clonotype. The CDR3 region is CASSQTGANSYEQYF. The CDR3 region has the DNA TGTGCCAGCAGCCAGACAGGGGCCAACTCCTACGAGCAGTACTTC. The gene calls are TRBV7-8 and TRBJ2-7, with 8 bases that match TRBD1. Losses at the gene ends were 5 bases for V and 0 bases for J; bases not matched to a gene: 6. This CDR3 has 15 residues. Germline CDR1 SGHVS, CDR2 FQNEAQ.

The chain carries TRBV19 and TRBJ1-1; D call uncertain. The CDR3 is 15 amino acids. Trimming removed 3 bases at V and 0 bases at J, with 11 bases between. Germline V gene lookup returns CDR1 LNHDA and CDR2 SQIVND (reference sequence). The CDR3 spells CASSILSALNTEAFF. CDR3 sequence (DNA): TGTGCCAGTAGTATTCTTTCGGCGCTGAACACTGAAGCTTTCTTT.